Below are 30 T cell receptor beta chains sequenced from a single sample in a study of CD8 T cells in ankylosing spondylitis. Each CDR3 protein gets one entry after TCRdb re-called the 5' RACE reads with MiXCR. The data hold hundreds of thousands of distinct CDR3 sequences, with 32% observed a single time. Sequencing input: blood, either unsorted or a sorted T cell fraction (not recorded which). These receptor sequences come from a male donor with ankylosing spondylitis or in good health (not recorded which).

The chain has TRBV20-1 and TRBJ2-3, with D perhaps matching TRBD1 or TRBD2 (7 bases each). The V end lost 6 bases, the J end lost 2 bases, and 21 bases lay between the germline ends. The CDR3 extends over 16 amino acids. Germline CDR1 is DFQATT and CDR2 is SNEGSKA (reference sequence). CDR3 loop: CSAEPSGTAFTDTQYF. The CDR3 DNA is TGCAGTGCAGAACCCAGCGGGACAGCATTCACAGATACGCAGTATTTT.

This clonotype was detected only a few times. The chain combines TRBV4-1 with TRBJ1-5; 10 nucleotides align to TRBD1. Germline V CDR1 and CDR2: MGHRA, YSYEKL. This CDR3 has 17 amino acids. Trimming removed 1 base from V and 6 bases from J; junction bases left unmatched: 9. DNA for the CDR3: TGCGCCAGCAGCCAAGTATTAGGGACAGGGGCAAGTCAGCCCCAGCATTTT. It codes for CASSQVLGTGASQPQHF.

This clonotype was counted between two and nine times. The V and J genes are TRBV20-1 and TRBJ2-3; 7 bases match TRBD2. J was trimmed by 2 bases and V by 1 base; bases with no gene match: 9. This CDR3 region has 16 residues. The germline V gene encodes CDR1 DFQATT and CDR2 SNEGSKA (reference sequence). The CDR3 spells CSARAQGLHNTDTQYF. DNA for the CDR3: TGCAGTGCTAGAGCCCAGGGACTACACAACACAGATACGCAGTATTTT.

The chain is built from TRBV30 and TRBJ1-1; D is perhaps TRBD1 (6 bases). The V gene's germline CDR1 is GTSNPN and CDR2 SVGIG (reference sequence). The CDR3 extends over 13 amino acids. Trimming stripped 4 bases from V and 0 bases from J, with 9 bases between. For the CDR3, the DNA is TGTGCCTGGAAAGGACAGATGAACACTGAAGCTTTCTTT. This translates into CAWKGQMNTEAFF.

The V gene is TRBV6-1, the J gene TRBJ2-2, with 9 nucleotides matching TRBD1. The CDR3 is 15 amino acids. Germline V CDR1 and CDR2: MNHNS, SASEGT. V gave up 6 bases and J gave up 5 bases; unmatched junction bases: 7. CDR3 loop: CASSRGTGLTGELFF. In nucleotides, the CDR3 is TGTGCCAGCAGCCGAGGGACAGGGTTAACCGGGGAGCTGTTTTTT.

The chain recombines TRBV7-9 with TRBJ2-2; D is uncertain. Germline CDR1 and CDR2: SEHNR and FQNEAQ (reference sequence). The CDR3 length is 16 residues. The ends were cut back, 5 bases at V and 4 bases at J, with 17 bases in the middle. In nucleotides, the CDR3 is TGTGCCAGCAGCCCGACCGGGCTCAGAACCACCGGGGAGCTGTTTTTT. Translated: CASSPTGLRTTGELFF.

The J gene is TRBJ2-1, the V gene TRBV29-1; perhaps TRBD2 as D (6 bases). V was clipped by 5 bases and J by 5 bases, with 16 bases between them. Germline V gives CDR1 SQVTM, CDR2 ANQGSEA. The CDR3 consists of 14 residues. This CDR3 reads CSVKRAMPNNEQFF. CDR3 in DNA: TGCAGCGTTAAGCGGGCCATGCCGAACAATGAGCAGTTCTTC.

This chain joins TRBV10-3 and TRBJ2-3, with 9 nucleotides matching TRBD2. V was clipped by 10 bases and J by 1 base; unmatched bases: 3. In germline, CDR1 is ENHRY, CDR2 SYGVKD. The CDR3 covers 13 residues. Here the CDR3 reads CATKRGGTDTQYF. For the CDR3, the DNA is TGTGCCACCAAGCGGGGGGGCACAGATACGCAGTATTTT.

V gene TRBV20-1 combines with J gene TRBJ2-1; TRBD1 might be the D (5 bases). CDR3 size: 14 residues. The germline V and J ends were trimmed by 3 bases and 5 bases, with 14 bases remaining between them. Germline values: CDR1 DFQATT, CDR2 SNEGSKA (reference sequence). Here the CDR3 reads CSARDTRRNNEQFF. The CDR3, as DNA: TGCAGTGCTAGGGACACCCGGCGGAACAATGAGCAGTTCTTC.

In this sample, this clonotype turned up a few times. CDR3 amino acids: CSVVLADNEQFF. CDR3 in DNA: TGCAGCGTTGTGCTAGCGGACAATGAGCAGTTCTTC. The chain carries TRBV29-1 and TRBJ2-1, with 7 nucleotides matching TRBD2. Losses at the gene ends were 4 bases for V and 5 bases for J; bases not matched to a gene: 2. This CDR3 comprises 12 residues. CDR1 is SQVTM and CDR2 is ANQGSEA in the germline V gene.

The V gene is TRBV7-9, the J gene TRBJ2-7, with D maybe TRBD2 (5 bases). The V end lost 4 bases, the J end lost 2 bases, and 12 bases lay between the germline ends. Germline V gene lookup returns CDR1 SEHNR and CDR2 FQNEAQ (reference sequence). The CDR3 length is 14 residues. CDR3 protein: CASSYRTSPYEQYF. CDR3 DNA sequence: TGTGCCAGCAGCTACCGGACTTCGCCCTACGAGCAGTACTTC.

The chain links TRBV20-1 to TRBJ1-1; D gene ambiguous. Trimming took off 0 bases at V and 0 bases at J, with 11 bases between the two ends. This CDR3 comprises 15 residues. CDR1 and CDR2 (germline): DFQATT, SNEGSKA (reference sequence). CDR3 protein: CSARDSKNLNTEAFF. CDR3 DNA: TGCAGTGCTAGAGATTCCAAGAATTTGAACACTGAAGCTTTCTTT.

In DNA, the CDR3 is TGTGCCAGCACCAGGGGTAGTAGTGGGGCCAACGTCCTGACTTTC. Translating it yields CASTRGSSGANVLTF. This sequence joins TRBV6-1 and TRBJ2-6, with a possible D match to TRBD1 (6 bases). Trimming shortened V by 7 bases and J by 3 bases, and 13 bases separated the two germline ends. Germline V CDR1 and CDR2: MNHNS, SASEGT. This CDR3 is built from 15 residues.

In its sample, this clonotype was seen a few times. One junction end disagrees with the germline gene, perhaps due to a read error. This chain connects TRBV10-3 to TRBJ2-1; TRBD1 might be the D (7 bases). The length of the CDR3 is 13 residues. Germline V lookup: CDR1 ENHRY, CDR2 SYGVKD. CDR3 protein: CATYRGPGQEGIF. As DNA, the CDR3 is TGTGCCACATACCGAGGGCCTGGACAGGAGGGCATCTTC.

This clonotype was picked up a small number of times. The gene calls are TRBV12-3 or TRBV12-4 and TRBJ2-3; a possible D gene is TRBD2 (5 bases). This CDR3 has 13 amino acids. V was clipped by 9 bases and J by 2 bases, with 12 bases between them. The CDR3, as DNA: TGTGCCAGTGGACTGCGTACCACAGATACGCAGTATTTT. This sequence encodes CASGLRTTDTQYF.

Many counts were recorded for this clonotype. V and J are TRBV29-1 and TRBJ2-7; tentatively, D is TRBD1 (5 bases). Germline V CDR1 and CDR2: SQVTM, ANQGSEA. The V end was cut by 1 base, the J end by 3 bases, with 10 bases between. The CDR3 loop spans 13 amino acids. The chain's CDR3 is CSVEGDSIYEQYF. DNA for the CDR3: TGCAGCGTTGAAGGTGACAGCATCTACGAGCAGTACTTC.

This clonotype has just a few counts. V is TRBV5-5 and J is TRBJ1-2; maybe TRBD1 (5 bases). This CDR3 comprises 15 residues. V was clipped by 2 bases and J by 6 bases, with 17 bases between them. Looked up from germline, CDR1 is SGHKS and CDR2 is YYEKEE (reference sequence). The CDR3: CASSFRTPQGNGYTF. Here the CDR3 DNA reads TGTGCCAGCAGCTTCCGGACACCACAAGGAAATGGCTACACCTTC.

Only a few counts were recorded for this clonotype. This chain uses TRBV20-1 with TRBJ1-1; D is possibly TRBD1 (6 bases). Germline V gives CDR1 DFQATT, CDR2 SNEGSKA (reference sequence). The ends were cut back, 4 bases at V and 3 bases at J, with 12 bases in the middle. This CDR3 has 13 residues. DNA for the CDR3: TGCAGTGCTACCCAACAGGGTTACACTGAAGCTTTCTTT. This codes for CSATQQGYTEAFF.

This clonotype was observed a handful of times. The rearrangement links TRBV20-1 to TRBJ2-2; no reliable D call. Trimming shortened V by 4 bases and J by 4 bases, and 13 bases separated the two germline ends. The CDR3 is 14 residues long. Germline V gene lookup returns CDR1 DFQATT and CDR2 SNEGSKA (reference sequence). The CDR3 sequence is CSANSHEPTGELFF. The DNA for the CDR3 is TGCAGTGCTAACTCGCACGAGCCCACCGGGGAGCTGTTTTTT.

This clonotype was counted between two and nine times. This rearrangement joins TRBV6-5 to TRBJ2-3; tentatively, D is TRBD1 (6 bases). V lost 1 base and J lost 1, with 9 bases in between. Germline V gives CDR1 MNHEY, CDR2 SVGAGI. The CDR3 has 15 residues. The CDR3 DNA sequence: TGTGCCAGCAGTTACTGGTCAGGGGGCACAGATACGCAGTATTTT. This codes for CASSYWSGGTDTQYF.

The J gene is TRBJ2-1, the V gene TRBV6-5, with a tentative D call TRBD1 (5 bases). The germline gives CDR1 MNHEY, CDR2 SVGAGI. Trimming removed 2 bases at V and 6 bases at J, with 5 bases between. This CDR3 is built from 12 residues. For the CDR3, the DNA is TGTGCCAGCAGTTACAGGGGCAATGAGCAGTTCTTC. It specifies CASSYRGNEQFF.

This clonotype was observed a handful of times. The rearrangement joins TRBV6-1 to TRBJ2-1; D not resolved. CDR3 length equals 15 residues. V lost 7 bases and J 2 bases, leaving 15 bases between the germline ends. Germline-derived CDR1 and CDR2 are MNHNS and SASEGT. Written as DNA, the CDR3 is TGTGCCAGCAAATCATCAGGAGCGCCCTACAATGAGCAGTTCTTC. It yields the protein CASKSSGAPYNEQFF.

This clonotype was observed a handful of times. V is TRBV12-3 or TRBV12-4 and J is TRBJ1-1, with D uncertain. This CDR3 comprises 14 residues. The ends were cut back, 1 base at V and 8 bases at J, with 14 bases in the middle. The CDR3 sequence is CASSLGEITGEAFF. The CDR3 DNA sequence: TGTGCCAGCAGTTTAGGGGAAATTACCGGGGAAGCTTTCTTT.

V is TRBV30 and J is TRBJ2-7; D might be TRBD1 (5 bases). The germline CDR1 and CDR2 sequences are GTSNPN and SVGIG (reference sequence). The length of the CDR3 is 12 residues. V lost 2 bases and J lost 3, with 8 bases in between. CDR3 in DNA: TGTGCCTGGAGTAGGCAGGGCTACGAGCAGTACTTC. Protein: CAWSRQGYEQYF. The full variable domain, with the rest looked up from reference TRBV30 and TRBJ2-7, is SQTIHQWPATLVQPVGSPLSLECTVEGTSNPNLYWYRQAAGRGLQLLFYSVGIGQISSEVPQNLSASRPQDRQFILSSKKLLLSDSGFYLCAWSRQGYEQYFGPGTRLTVT.

CDR3 in DNA: TGTGCCAGCACCATGGGACAGCCCTACGAGCAGTACTTC. It is translated as CASTMGQPYEQYF. The chain is built from TRBV28 and TRBJ2-7; 7 positions match TRBD1. CDR1 and CDR2 from the germline V gene are MDHEN and SYDVKM. The CDR3 length is 13 residues. J was trimmed by 2 bases and V by 7 bases; bases with no gene match: 5.

The chain uses TRBV7-8 and TRBJ1-3; 8 bases fit TRBD1. V gave up 4 bases and J gave up 2 bases; unmatched junction bases: 7. The CDR3 runs 16 residues. In germline, CDR1 is SGHVS, CDR2 FQNEAQ. In nucleotides, the CDR3 is TGTGCCAGCAGCTCGCACCGGACAGGGACTGGAAACACCATATATTTT. This sequence encodes CASSSHRTGTGNTIYF.

There are a few counts of this clonotype. The chain uses TRBV15 and TRBJ2-3; TRBD1 agrees at 8 bases. This CDR3 region has 14 residues. V lost 9 bases, J lost 3 bases, and 8 bases stayed unmatched. Germline CDR1 LNHNV, CDR2 YYDKDF (reference sequence). In DNA, the CDR3 is TGTGCCACGAGTGACAGGGGAGGAACAGATACGCAGTATTTT. The encoded protein is CATSDRGGTDTQYF. Full variable domain (remainder filled in from reference TRBV15 and TRBJ2-3): DAMVIQNPRYQVTQFGKPVTLSCSQTLNHNVMYWYQQKSSQAPKLLFHYYDKDFNNEADTPDNFQSRRPNTSFCFLDIRSPGLGDTAMYLCATSDRGGTDTQYFGPGTRLTVL.

This chain connects TRBV24-1 to TRBJ2-3, with D possibly called TRBD1 or TRBD2 (5 bases each). The CDR3 extends over 15 amino acids. Trimming pared 5 bases from V and 0 bases from J, leaving 11 bases between. Germline values: CDR1 KGHDR, CDR2 SFDVKD. The CDR3 region is CATSGGRTSTDTQYF. The CDR3, as DNA: TGTGCCACCAGTGGGGGCCGGACTAGCACAGATACGCAGTATTTT.

The chain couples TRBV29-1 to TRBJ2-5; 10 positions match TRBD2. This CDR3 spans 13 amino acids. Trimming took 7 bases from V and 1 from J; bases not matched to a gene: 3. Per germline, CDR1 SQVTM and CDR2 ANQGSEA. The CDR3 nucleotides read TGCAGCGCACTAGCGGGGAGCCAAGAGACCCAGTACTTC. Translated, it gives CSALAGSQETQYF.

This rearrangement joins TRBV29-1 to TRBJ1-1; no reliable D call. Germline V gene lookup returns CDR1 SQVTM and CDR2 ANQGSEA. V was shortened by 6 bases and J by 6 bases, with 11 bases between the two germline ends. The CDR3 is made up of 11 amino acids. CDR3 in DNA: TGCAGCGTGGTTCAGGAGGCTGAAGCTTTCTTT. Translation gives CSVVQEAEAFF.